This T cell receptor beta chain was recovered during a study of lymphopenia after photon versus proton radiotherapy. The V gene's germline CDR1 is SGHNT and CDR2 YENEEA. The CDR3 has 12 residues. The V and J ends lost 4 bases and 7 bases respectively, with 9 bases between them. General observations from the study: Proton therapy kept repertoires fairly stable, unlike photons, which gained effector/memory cells.

Comments on this clone: The antigen is undetermined.

Clones were read by immunoSEQ multiplex PCR, and TCRdb kept only the in-frame ones, dropping some. The sample carries about 70,000 clones, 85% to 95% recorded once. The sequence came from a woman aged 35 to 49 with cholangiocarcinoma. V usage is TRBV11-3 and J usage is TRBJ2-3, with D maybe TRBD2 (6 bases). Sequencing was performed on peripheral blood, taken from a patient treated with photon-based radiotherapy. Here the CDR3 reads CASSSGEYTQYF. DNA of the CDR3: TGTGCCAGCAGCTCGGGGGAGTATACGCAGTATTTT.